This TCR beta chain was profiled in a study of response to subunit inactivated influenza vaccine. Per the germline V gene, CDR1 is SGHRS and CDR2 is YFSETQ. This CDR3 region has 14 residues. J was trimmed by 0 bases and V by 5 bases; bases with no gene match: 2. TCRdb re-derived calls from the RT-PCR reads in MiXCR, one entry per CDR3 protein. The table shows over 800,000 distinct CDR3 sequences, with about 20% occurring only once. This receptor was identified in a man in his forties or fifties who received an inactivated influenza vaccine. The sample here was PBMCs from blood, taken about 5 days after vaccination. The V and J genes are TRBV5-1 and TRBJ2-1; 7 positions agree with TRBD1. The CDR3 region has the DNA TGCGCCAGCAGGGGACAGAGCTCCTACAATGAGCAGTTCTTC. This translates into CASRGQSSYNEQFF.